The TCR beta chain described here comes from a study of blood T cells in healthy people across ages. Study-level results: Both higher diversity and more naive CD4+ cells marked long-lived donors when set against aged donors.

Through a sample-barcoded 5' primer and a J-beta primer mix, a second PCR was run for about 7 to 12 cycles. The template-switch adaptor was a 5' adaptor with 12 random nucleotides. It tagged each cDNA molecule. TCRdb re-called the 5' RACE reads with MiXCR, one entry per CDR3 protein. The sample includes 1.5 million to 2 million distinct CDR3 sequences, roughly 50% of them seen just once. Ten or more counts support this clonotype. What it recognizes is unknown. The sample, around 9.9 milliliters of peripheral blood, was drawn from each donor. V lost 5 bases, J lost 5 bases, and 9 bases lay in between. Germline loops: CDR1 SGHTA, CDR2 FQGNSA. This CDR3 is built from 12 residues.

This chain uses TRBV7-2 with TRBJ2-5; D remains unclear. Sequencing was carried out using blood. The TCR originated in a woman in her thirties or forties in good health. This CDR3 is CASSKGGETQYF. As DNA, the CDR3 is TGTGCCAGCAGCAAAGGTGGGGAGACCCAGTACTTC.